This T cell receptor beta chain derives from a study of identifying expanded T cells in peripheral blood. Losses at the gene ends were 4 bases for V and 2 bases for J; bases not matched to a gene: 13. The CDR3 covers 19 residues. Per germline, CDR1 SEHNR and CDR2 FQNEAQ (reference sequence). This table comes from immunoSEQ multiplex PCR, and its TCRdb copy is limited to in-frame clones, with some not included. The sample comprises approximately 110,000 clones, roughly 91% of which are singletons, and about a sixth rests with the top ten. This chain uses TRBV7-9 with TRBJ2-6; 8 bases map to TRBD1. This clonotype was sampled from a person aged 18 to 70 in good health. The source material was blood. The DNA of the CDR3 is TGTGCCAGCAGCTCCTTCGGACAGGGCAGAGATGCTGGGGCCAACGTCCTGACTTTC. The encoded protein is CASSSFGQGRDAGANVLTF.